The entry that follows covers one TCR beta chain sequence. This clone's antigen is unknown. No per-base quality is available; no much larger clone lies one base away. Using the deep immunoSEQ assay, TCR CDR3 regions were amplified from genomic DNA by multiplex PCR. Extracted genomic DNA from each cell subset was distributed evenly across all wells of several immunoSEQ 96-well plates, and each plate was treated as a replicate. Each replicate PCR for sorted subsets received around 200 ng genomic DNA, equal to about 30,000 T cell genomes. Purified libraries were measured with a Qubit 3.0 fluorometer, size-checked on a Bioanalyzer 2100, and measured again with the KAPA Library Quantification kit. A separate single-read 150-cycle Illumina NextSeq 550 flow cell was used to sequence each immunoSEQ 96-well plate. Per the original workflow: The immunoSEQ output contained only junctional sequences without quality scores, so filtering could not match that applied to full-length reads. To assign V/J genes and CDR3, sequences were annotated against IMGT germline references using PyIR, a Python wrapper for IgBLAST v1.9. Reads with weak V/J assignments (E-value above 1e-6), missing CDR3, stop codons, out-of-frame junctions, or ambiguous translated residues were removed. V3J clonotypes were defined by identical inferred V gene, J gene, and CDR3 amino acid sequence. Percentage overlap between repertoires was calculated by dividing the number of shared unique clonotypes by the size of the smaller repertoire. Three approaches were used to assess repertoire richness: RTK rarefaction, the Chao1 estimator, and Recon v2.1 estimates of unobserved clonotypes. Generation probabilities were computed with OLGA for all TCRbeta clonotypes obtained by the gDNA method from several donors. As stored in TCRdb, this immuneACCESS dataset retains in-frame rearrangements with V and J assigned. A fraction of the clones does not appear; measured against another copy, unresolved V genes explain less than half of the discrepancy, and the remainder lacks a known reason. For V, J and clone size, that table is used; D and trimming come from the DNA. This sample holds around 1.9 million clones; just under 95% were observed only once. Together, the top ten hold around 1.7% of the sample.

For the CD8 naive samples, CD45RO-negative cells were positively selected for CCR7, yielding a CD45RA+CCR7+ population from which TemRA cells were excluded. Donors were healthy HIV-negative adults with no recently reported acute infections or vaccinations. Every donor was a Caucasian adult residing in Nashville, Tennessee, USA. Blood was collected by leukapheresis, and PBMCs were isolated by Ficoll-Histopaque density gradient centrifugation and then cryopreserved in liquid nitrogen vapor phase. Analytical flow cytometry was used to check the purity and quantity of every magnetically sorted T cell population. From each sorted fraction, genomic DNA was isolated and quantified by UV absorbance on a Nanodrop 2000c. This record belongs to a study of shared clonotypes between healthy human individuals (dated by TCRdb to 2018 to 2020). Context from the whole study: A few men and a couple of women, aged 18 to 49 years, made up the cohort. Per donor, three plates each were used for CD4 naive and CD4 memory, two for CD8 naive, and one for CD8 memory. The study deeply sequenced blood TCR repertoires of five healthy adults to estimate repertoire size and the extent of clonotype sharing between individuals. Different laboratories and diverse techniques were used to prepare libraries and sequence TCR repertoires, to increase sequencing depth and limit assay-specific biases. Per donor, leukapheresis produced somewhere between about 0.8 and 9 billion PBMCs.

Results the study describes overall, beyond this receptor: Pairwise subsampling led to the expectation that sequencing depth would affect the degree of clonotype sharing among donors. About 4.5% of naive CD4, 3.5% of naive CD8, about 2.1% of memory CD4, and around 0.42% of memory CD8 clonotypes were shared across several donors. Sampling was limited to blood, and TCR repertoires in tissue likely differ from TCR repertoires in blood. Clonotypes shared by all four sorted-subset donors showed higher generation probabilities than non-shared clonotypes. Because the study included only a small number of donors, the genetic and exposure-history diversity represented was limited. Incomplete sequencing was indicated by rarefaction of sorted-subset datasets, despite the large sequencing depth. Naive subsets generally had larger estimated clonotype richness than memory subsets did.

This clonotype originated in a man in his late teens or twenties in good health. Some clones in this sample may be carry-over from other donors' samples. What was sequenced was naive CD8+ T cells from PBMCs. Reading the label with the study, this specimen's cell subset or site is: CD45RA+CCR7+.

The nucleotide sequence is given as TGTGCCATCAATTCGGGGGAGGTCACAGATACGCAGTATTTT. This encodes CAINSGEVTDTQYF. In this chain, TRBV10-3 is recombined with TRBJ2-3; the D segment could be TRBD2, given 6 matching bases. Per the germline V gene, ENHRY is the CDR1 and SYGVKD is the CDR2. The V and J ends are trimmed by 7 bases and 2 bases, leaving 13 bases between them. The CDR3 starts with the cysteine, ends with the phenylalanine, and has 14 residues. Kept here is only the CDR3 DNA, which spans 42 bases and is read in frame from base 1.